One sample yielded the 11 T cell receptor beta chains listed below, sequenced in a study of T cell responses to AZD1222 COVID-19 vaccine. Sequencing was performed with immunoSEQ multiplex PCR; in TCRdb, only in-frame clones are kept and a portion is missing. Found here are 150,000 or so clones, over 75% of them singletons; the top ten hold approximately 1.5%. The sample was peripheral blood, taken on day 0 of AZD1222 vaccination. The receptors were gathered from an adult in good health.

The chain recombines TRBV6-2 or TRBV6-3 with TRBJ2-5; TRBD2 aligns across 8 bases. The CDR3 runs to 15 residues. In germline, CDR1 is MNHEY, CDR2 SVGEGT. The V gene end was trimmed by 6 bases and the J gene end by 5 bases; junction bases not matched to a gene: 11. As DNA, the CDR3 is TGTGCCAGCAGCCATGGAGCGGGAGTCGGGGAGACCCAGTACTTC. Translation: CASSHGAGVGETQYF.

The V call is TRBV6-5, the J call TRBJ2-1; tentatively, D is TRBD2 (6 bases). Trimming left V 6 bases short and J 10 bases short, with 13 bases between. The CDR3 spans 12 residues. The germline gives CDR1 MNHEY, CDR2 SVGAGI. DNA of the CDR3: TGTGCCAGCAGCCAACTAGGAGGGGAGCAGTTCTTC. This gives the protein CASSQLGGEQFF.

This clone showed up just a few times. This chain uses TRBV24-1 with TRBJ1-2; TRBD1 matches 7 bases. The CDR3 consists of 13 residues. Germline CDR1 reads KGHDR; CDR2 reads SFDVKD. Losses at the gene ends were 5 bases for V and 4 bases for J; bases not matched to a gene: 3. The CDR3 sequence is CATSARDSYGYTF. The CDR3 nucleotides are TGTGCCACCAGTGCCCGGGACAGCTATGGCTACACCTTC.

The chain couples TRBV19 to TRBJ1-1; D possibly corresponds to TRBD1 (6 bases). CDR1 LNHDA and CDR2 SQIVND come from the germline V gene (reference sequence). The CDR3 totals 14 residues. V lost 7 bases and J lost 4, with 16 bases in between. The CDR3 loop reads CASNQQGSVTEAFF. DNA for the CDR3: TGTGCCAGTAACCAACAGGGCTCTGTCACTGAAGCTTTCTTT.

The rearrangement joins TRBV3-1 (or the pseudogene TRBV3-2) to TRBJ1-6, with 7 bases fitting TRBD1. The CDR3 length is 14 residues. Germline CDR1 and CDR2: LGHDT and YNNKEL (reference sequence). J was trimmed by 8 bases and V by 3 bases; bases with no gene match: 4. CDR3 region: CASSHQDRDSPLHF. CDR3 nucleotides: TGTGCCAGCAGCCATCAAGACAGGGATTCACCCCTCCACTTT.

The genes are TRBV6-2 or TRBV6-3 and TRBJ1-1, with D perhaps TRBD1 (5 bases). The CDR3 is 17 residues long. Germline V CDR1 and CDR2: MNHEY, SVGEGT. V lost 5 bases and J lost 0, with 19 bases in between. The CDR3 DNA reads as TGTGCCAGCAGTAAACACAGGATTCTTAGCATGAACACTGAAGCTTTCTTT. Translated: CASSKHRILSMNTEAFF.

This clone was observed once. This chain joins TRBV27 and TRBJ2-1; D possibly matches TRBD1 or TRBD2 (5 bases each). CDR1 MNHEY and CDR2 SMNVEV come from the germline V gene (reference sequence). The CDR3 covers 15 residues. Trimming pared 5 bases from V and 0 bases from J, leaving 11 bases between. The CDR3 loop is CASSDGTSSYNEQFF. CDR3 DNA sequence: TGTGCCAGCAGTGATGGGACCTCCTCCTACAATGAGCAGTTCTTC.

J is TRBJ2-1 and V is TRBV6-5; 13 bases map to TRBD2. Trimming cost V 6 bases and J 13 bases; bases outside gene matches: 9. CDR1 MNHEY and CDR2 SVGAGI come from the germline V gene. CDR3 length: 14 residues. For the CDR3, the DNA is TGTGCCAGCAGGACAGGACTAGCGGGAGTACCTCAGTTCTTC. Its translation is CASRTGLAGVPQFF.

The V gene is TRBV25-1, the J gene TRBJ2-7; weak D call: TRBD1 (6 bases). Germline CDR1 MGHDK, CDR2 SYGVNS. Trimming left V 4 bases short and J 1 base short, with 8 bases between. This CDR3 has 13 amino acids. The CDR3 loop is CASSVDSSYEQYF. DNA for the CDR3: TGTGCCAGCAGTGTGGACAGTTCCTACGAGCAGTACTTC.

The chain carries TRBV30 and TRBJ1-2; 10 bases line up with TRBD1. The CDR3 runs 12 residues. Per germline, CDR1 GTSNPN and CDR2 SVGIG (reference sequence). The trim removed 0 bases at V and 12 bases at J, leaving 4 bases unmatched. The CDR3 DNA reads as TGTGCCTGGAGTGTACTTGGGACAGGGGACACCTTC. The encoded protein is CAWSVLGTGDTF.

This chain connects TRBV4-1 to TRBJ2-7, with 8 bases aligning to TRBD1. CDR1 is MGHRA, CDR2 YSYEKL, per germline. The junction had 6 bases not matched to a gene; V was cut back by 0 bases and J by 2 bases. This CDR3 region has 16 residues. Here the CDR3 reads CASSQELETGAYEQYF. CDR3 coding DNA: TGCGCCAGCAGCCAAGAGCTTGAGACAGGGGCCTACGAGCAGTACTTC.